Given below is one TCR beta chain in context. This specimen belongs to a study of cytomegalovirus exposure and HLA in healthy donors. The data were produced by immunoSEQ multiplex PCR, yet TCRdb's version contains in-frame clones alone and is incomplete. Here the sample spans about 260,000 clones, roughly 87% being singletons. The sequencing input was PBMCs. The clonotype comes from a woman under 40 in good health and CMV-seronegative.

This CDR3 reads CSVQGREQYF. In DNA, the CDR3 is TGCAGCGTGCAGGGGAGAGAGCAGTACTTC. The chain is built from TRBV29-1 and TRBJ2-7; tentative D call: TRBD1 (6 bases). The V gene's germline CDR1 is SQVTM and CDR2 ANQGSEA. V was trimmed by 6 bases and J by 7 bases, leaving 10 bases between them. The CDR3 has 10 residues.